The 17 T cell receptor beta chains reported below all come from one sample, sequenced in a study of post-analysis software for immune sequencing data. Their antigen targets remain unknown. Points from the study as a whole: In patients, TRBV5-6, TRBV5-1 and TRBV20-1 belonged to five TRBV segments found more frequently than in controls.

Presence of unique molecular identifiers characterized the TCR beta cDNA libraries. TCRdb re-analysed the PCR reads in MiXCR, keeping a single row per CDR3 protein. Among over 700,000 distinct CDR3 sequences, 25% to 30% were seen once, and the ten largest hold around 0.56%. Sequencing was carried out using blood. The receptor source for this set is a girl aged 5-17 years with multiple sclerosis.

This clonotype was picked up a small number of times. This chain joins TRBV27 and TRBJ2-7, with TRBD2 matching over 9 bases. Germline CDR1 and CDR2: MNHEY and SMNVEV (reference sequence). This CDR3 contains 17 residues. The J segment lost 2 bases and the V segment lost 5 bases, leaving 13 bases of the junction unmatched. The CDR3 sequence is CASSRLLSGSRTYEQYF. The DNA for the CDR3 is TGTGCCAGCAGTCGACTTCTTAGCGGGAGCCGGACCTACGAGCAGTACTTC.

The V gene is TRBV4-3, the J gene TRBJ2-7, with D perhaps TRBD1 (6 bases). V was pared by 2 bases and J by 5 bases, with 16 bases between. This CDR3 contains 15 residues. Germline values: CDR1 LGHNA, CDR2 YSLEER. CDR3 region: CASSQLGRGGDEQYF. The CDR3 region has the DNA TGCGCCAGCAGCCAACTGGGCAGGGGTGGCGACGAGCAGTACTTC.

The chain couples TRBV12-3 or TRBV12-4 to TRBJ2-1; 7 bases line up with TRBD2. With 1 base clipped from V and 5 bases from J, the junction kept 5 bases outside the gene matches. This CDR3 contains 15 residues. CDR3: CASSLGGTIDNEQFF. DNA for the CDR3: TGTGCCAGCAGTTTAGGCGGGACTATCGACAATGAGCAGTTCTTC.

V and J are TRBV28 and TRBJ2-1; D call uncertain. Germline V gene lookup returns CDR1 MDHEN and CDR2 SYDVKM. The CDR3 consists of 12 residues. V was cut by 5 bases and J by 8 bases, with 10 bases left in between. CDR3 protein: CASSLLGYEQFF. CDR3 nucleotides: TGTGCCAGCAGTCTCCTGGGGTATGAGCAGTTCTTC.

This clonotype was counted ten times or more. V gene TRBV12-3 or TRBV12-4 combines with J gene TRBJ2-5; D ambiguous. The CDR3 loop spans 12 amino acids. V lost 6 bases, J lost 1 base, and 6 bases lay in between. In DNA form, the CDR3 reads TGTGCCAGCAGCCTACTCCAAGAGACCCAGTACTTC. Amino acid sequence: CASSLLQETQYF.

The rearrangement uses TRBV25-1 and TRBJ2-7, with a tentative D call TRBD1 (6 bases). Germline V gene lookup returns CDR1 MGHDK and CDR2 SYGVNS. The CDR3 loop spans 16 amino acids. The V and J ends lost 7 bases and 4 bases respectively, with 23 bases between them. This CDR3 is CASNRGDTQPLYEQYF. In DNA form, the CDR3 reads TGTGCCAGCAACCGAGGGGACACCCAGCCCTTGTACGAGCAGTACTTC.

This clonotype has a count of ten or more. The chain links TRBV20-1 to TRBJ2-7, with a tentative D call TRBD2 (6 bases). Germline CDR1 DFQATT, CDR2 SNEGSKA (reference sequence). Trimming removed 5 bases from V and 5 bases from J, with 19 bases in between. The CDR3 contains 14 residues. CDR3 DNA sequence: TGCAGTGCTGTCCCGACTAGGTCGGCCCACGAGCAGTACTTC. This gives the protein CSAVPTRSAHEQYF.

This clonotype appeared a few times. The V and J genes are TRBV7-2 and TRBJ1-1; D is ambiguous. V was cut by 1 base and J by 4 bases, with 13 bases left in between. This CDR3 is 15 amino acids long. Looked up from germline, CDR1 is SGHTA and CDR2 is FQGNSA. The CDR3 here is CASSLGGSGSTEAFF. The CDR3 DNA follows: TGTGCCAGCAGCTTAGGTGGTTCGGGGAGCACTGAAGCTTTCTTT.

This sequence joins TRBV5-5 and TRBJ2-2; D possibly corresponds to TRBD2 (5 bases). V was clipped by 3 bases and J by 1 base, with 10 bases between them. This CDR3 is 15 amino acids long. Germline CDR1 and CDR2: SGHKS and YYEKEE (reference sequence). DNA for the CDR3: TGTGCCAGCAGCTCGGATAGCGAGAACACCGGGGAGCTGTTTTTT. It codes for CASSSDSENTGELFF.

This clonotype was counted many times. This chain connects TRBV5-5 to TRBJ2-1; 9 bases are a match to TRBD2. Trimming removed 1 base from V and 4 bases from J; junction bases left unmatched: 3. Germline V gene sequence: CDR1 SGHKS, CDR2 YYEKEE (reference sequence). The CDR3 extends over 15 amino acids. The CDR3 sequence is CASSLLAGIYNEQFF. CDR3 coding DNA: TGTGCCAGCAGCTTGCTAGCGGGAATATACAATGAGCAGTTCTTC.

V and J are TRBV20-1 and TRBJ2-4, with 8 nucleotides matching TRBD2. The better agreement between TRBJ2-5 and the DNA end casts doubt on the J call. The length of the CDR3 is 15 residues. Germline V gene data show CDR1 as DFQATT and CDR2 as SNEGSKA (reference sequence). DNA for the CDR3: TGCAGTTTCATGAGCGGGGGACCACGCATAGAGACCCAGTACTTC. Protein product: CSFMSGGPRIETQYF.

A word on this clonotype: Relative to the germline gene, one junction end is altered; a read error may explain this. The chain employs TRBV5-1 and TRBJ2-3; TRBD1 matches at 8 bases. The CDR3 consists of 15 residues. Germline V gene data show CDR1 as SGHRS and CDR2 as YFSETQ. In nucleotides, the CDR3 is TGCGCCAGCAGCTTGGATGGACAGGGCACGGATATGCAGTATTTT. It translates to CASSLDGQGTDMQYF.

This sequence joins TRBV20-1 and TRBJ1-5; possibly TRBD1 for D (5 bases). Deletions cut 7 bases from V and 2 bases from J, with 12 bases between. The CDR3 has 13 amino acids. Germline assignment: CDR1 DFQATT and CDR2 SNEGSKA (reference sequence). CDR3 sequence: CSGGVAGNQPQHF. The CDR3 DNA reads TGCAGTGGGGGGGTAGCGGGCAATCAGCCCCAGCATTTT.

CDR3 nucleotide sequence: TGTGCCAGCAGCTTAGGACACCAGAACACTGAAGCTTTCTTT. It is translated as CASSLGHQNTEAFF. This chain links TRBV7-8 with TRBJ1-1; D not certain. CDR3 length equals 14 residues. The V and J ends lost 1 base and 1 base respectively, with 7 bases between them. The germline V gene encodes CDR1 SGHVS and CDR2 FQNEAQ.

The sample holds a few counts of this clonotype. V is TRBV24-1 and J is TRBJ2-1; D perhaps matches TRBD2 (6 bases). The length of the CDR3 is 16 residues. V lost 5 bases, J lost 7 bases, and 20 bases lay in between. Per the germline V gene, CDR1 is KGHDR and CDR2 is SFDVKD. This chain's CDR3 is CATSVEVAWAGNEQFF. Here the CDR3 DNA reads TGTGCCACCAGTGTCGAGGTGGCGTGGGCGGGGAATGAGCAGTTCTTC.

The rearrangement uses TRBV24-1 and TRBJ2-5; 9 positions match TRBD1. Germline V CDR1 and CDR2: KGHDR, SFDVKD. The CDR3 is 18 residues long. Trimming took 0 bases from V and 4 from J; bases not matched to a gene: 11. CDR3 sequence: CATSDLSGTGSIGETQYF. CDR3 DNA sequence: TGTGCCACCAGTGATTTGTCCGGGACAGGGAGTATTGGAGAGACCCAGTACTTC.

The chain carries TRBV20-1 and TRBJ2-4, with D perhaps TRBD2 (5 bases). The assigned J gene may be wrong: the sequence end matches TRBJ2-7 better. CDR3 length: 12 amino acids. CDR1 DFQATT and CDR2 SNEGSKA come from the germline V gene (reference sequence). In DNA form, the CDR3 reads TGCAGTGCCCAAGAGGGTCCCTACGAGCAGTACTTC. It codes for CSAQEGPYEQYF.